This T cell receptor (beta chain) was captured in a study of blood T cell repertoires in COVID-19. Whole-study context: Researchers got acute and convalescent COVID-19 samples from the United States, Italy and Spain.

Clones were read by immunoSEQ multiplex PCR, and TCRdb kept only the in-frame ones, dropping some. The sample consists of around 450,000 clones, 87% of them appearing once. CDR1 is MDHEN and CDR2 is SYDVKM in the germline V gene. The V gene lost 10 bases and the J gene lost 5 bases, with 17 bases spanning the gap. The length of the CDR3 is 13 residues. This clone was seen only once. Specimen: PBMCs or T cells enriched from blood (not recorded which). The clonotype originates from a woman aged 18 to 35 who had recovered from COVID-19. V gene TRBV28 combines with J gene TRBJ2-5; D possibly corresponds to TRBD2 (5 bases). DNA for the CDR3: TGTGCCATTTCCTCCAGGAGAGGGGAGACCCAGTACTTC. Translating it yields CAISSRRGETQYF.